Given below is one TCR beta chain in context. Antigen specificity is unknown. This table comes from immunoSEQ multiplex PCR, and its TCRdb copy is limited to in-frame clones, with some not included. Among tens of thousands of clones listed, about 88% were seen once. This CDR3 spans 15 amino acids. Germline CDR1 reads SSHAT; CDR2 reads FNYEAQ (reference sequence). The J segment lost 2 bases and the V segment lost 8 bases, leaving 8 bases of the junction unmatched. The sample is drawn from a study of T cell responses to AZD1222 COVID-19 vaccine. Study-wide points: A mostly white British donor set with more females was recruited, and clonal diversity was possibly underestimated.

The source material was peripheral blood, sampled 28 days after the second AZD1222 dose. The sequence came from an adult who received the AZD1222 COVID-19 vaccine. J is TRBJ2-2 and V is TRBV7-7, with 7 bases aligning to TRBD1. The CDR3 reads CASAKGAVNTGELFF. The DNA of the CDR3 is TGTGCCAGCGCTAAGGGGGCGGTCAACACCGGGGAGCTGTTTTTT.